This T cell receptor (beta chain) stems from a study of blood T cell repertoires in COVID-19. The method was immunoSEQ multiplex PCR; TCRdb's version includes in-frame clones alone and lacks a portion of them. The table lists 200,000 to 250,000 clones, around 83% of them singletons. The sequencing input was peripheral blood. This receptor was identified in a man aged 45 to 65 with active or convalescent COVID-19.

As DNA, the CDR3 is TGTGCCAGCAGCTTGGTAGGGGTCGAGACCCAGTACTTC. Amino acid sequence: CASSLVGVETQYF. The chain combines TRBV5-6 with TRBJ2-5; maybe TRBD1 (5 bases). This CDR3 has 13 amino acids. V was trimmed by 0 bases and J by 5 bases, leaving 8 bases between them. The germline gives CDR1 SGHDT, CDR2 YYEEEE.